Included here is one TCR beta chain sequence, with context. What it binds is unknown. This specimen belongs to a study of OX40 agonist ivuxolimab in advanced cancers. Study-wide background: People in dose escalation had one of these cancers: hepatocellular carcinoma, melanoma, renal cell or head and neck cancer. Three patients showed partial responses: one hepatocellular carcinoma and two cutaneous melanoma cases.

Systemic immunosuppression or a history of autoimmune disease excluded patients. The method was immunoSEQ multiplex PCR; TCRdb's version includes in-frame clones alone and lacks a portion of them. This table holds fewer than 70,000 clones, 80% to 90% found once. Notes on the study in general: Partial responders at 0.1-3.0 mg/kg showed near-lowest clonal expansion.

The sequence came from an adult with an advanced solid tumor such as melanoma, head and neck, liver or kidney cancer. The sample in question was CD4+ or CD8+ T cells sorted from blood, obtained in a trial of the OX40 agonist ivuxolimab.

CDR3 region: CASSLARTGGADGYTF. CDR3 DNA: TGCGCCAGCAGCTTGGCGCGTACAGGGGGCGCGGATGGCTACACCTTC. The chain recombines TRBV5-1 with TRBJ1-2, with 9 bases that match TRBD1. With 0 bases clipped from V and 6 bases from J, the junction kept 9 bases outside the gene matches. CDR3 length: 16 residues. Germline lookup yields CDR1 SGHRS and CDR2 YFSETQ.